One sample yielded the 17 T cell receptor beta chains listed below, sequenced in a study of T cell changes during pregnancy in multiple sclerosis. Sequencing used immunoSEQ multiplex PCR; TCRdb keeps in-frame clones, though not all of them. This table has roughly 80,000 clones, 93% appearing once. The source was peripheral blood, collected in the second trimester of pregnancy. These receptors were collected from a female donor with multiple sclerosis, enrolled in a pregnancy study.

The chain joins TRBV19 to TRBJ1-5, with a possible D match to TRBD1 (5 bases). This CDR3 region has 15 residues. Germline CDR1 is LNHDA and CDR2 is SQIVND (reference sequence). Trimming stripped 3 bases from V and 0 bases from J, with 9 bases between. CDR3 sequence reads: CASSIGGNSNQPQHF. In DNA form, the CDR3 reads TGTGCCAGTAGTATTGGGGGGAATAGCAATCAGCCCCAGCATTTT.

A single count supports this clone. The V and J genes are TRBV6-1 and TRBJ2-2; TRBD2 matches at 11 bases. The CDR3 runs 18 residues. The V and J ends lost 2 bases and 7 bases, in that order; junction bases with no gene match: 12. The germline V gene has CDR1 MNHNS and CDR2 SASEGT. In DNA form, the CDR3 reads TGTGCCAGCAGTGAATCGCTAGCGGGGGGCTCCGGGGGCGGGGAGCTGTTTTTT. It translates to CASSESLAGGSGGGELFF.

The chain uses TRBV9 and TRBJ1-3; D possibly corresponds to TRBD1 (5 bases). Germline CDR1 is SGDLS and CDR2 is YYNGEE. CDR3 length: 14 residues. Trimming cost V 7 bases and J 2 bases, with 13 bases left between them. The CDR3 DNA reads as TGTGCCAGCGGGGATGGCAGGGCTGGAAACACCATATATTTT. Its translation is CASGDGRAGNTIYF.

V is TRBV13 and J is TRBJ1-5, with 9 nucleotides matching TRBD1. In germline, CDR1 is PRHDT, CDR2 FYEKMQ (reference sequence). Germline trimming cut 5 bases from V and 4 bases from J; bases unmatched to any gene: 6. The CDR3 has 15 residues. The CDR3 DNA is TGTGCCAGCAGCGCTACCGGGACAGGGAATCAGCCCCAGCATTTT. Its translation is CASSATGTGNQPQHF.

This chain joins TRBV7-8 and TRBJ2-3; D possibly corresponds to TRBD1 (5 bases). There are 16 residues in the CDR3. Trimming took off 1 base at V and 2 bases at J, with 13 bases between the two ends. In germline, CDR1 is SGHVS, CDR2 FQNEAQ. CDR3 DNA sequence: TGTGCCAGCAGCTTAGTGGGGCACACACACACAGATACGCAGTATTTT. Translated: CASSLVGHTHTDTQYF.

This clone was seen a few times. The chain has TRBV7-9 and TRBJ1-5, with TRBD1 matching 10 bases. With V trimmed by 5 bases and J by 1 base, 2 bases remained unmatched. The CDR3 has 15 amino acids. From germline, CDR1 is SEHNR and CDR2 FQNEAQ (reference sequence). In nucleotides, the CDR3 is TGTGCCAGCAGCCGACAGGGGGCAAGCAATCAGCCCCAGCATTTT. Its protein product is CASSRQGASNQPQHF.

This sequence joins TRBV14 and TRBJ1-2; no firm D call. The CDR3 covers 14 residues. With 0 bases removed from V and 10 bases from J, the gap between germline ends came to 15 bases. In germline, CDR1 is SGHDN, CDR2 FVKESK. The CDR3 DNA is TGTGCCAGCAGCCAAGATCTCCCCCCCTCTCCCTACACCTTC. Amino acids: CASSQDLPPSPYTF.

The V gene is TRBV6-5, the J gene TRBJ1-2; 7 bases map to TRBD1. The junction had 8 bases not matched to a gene; V was cut back by 7 bases and J by 3 bases. Looked up from germline, CDR1 is MNHEY and CDR2 is SVGAGI. This CDR3 has 14 residues. The CDR3 DNA is TGTGCCAGCACCCGACAGGGACGACACTATGGCTACACCTTC. It yields the protein CASTRQGRHYGYTF.

This rearrangement joins TRBV14 to TRBJ2-4; weak D call: TRBD1 (5 bases). Trimming pared 8 bases from V and 8 bases from J, leaving 10 bases between. Germline CDR1 and CDR2: SGHDN and FVKESK. The CDR3 totals 11 residues. The CDR3 DNA reads TGTGCCAGCTCGCAGGGTTACATTCAGTACTTC. Residues: CASSQGYIQYF.

The chain employs TRBV5-4 and TRBJ2-1, with 13 bases aligning to TRBD2. The CDR3 has 15 amino acids. The V and J ends lost 0 bases and 7 bases, in that order; junction bases with no gene match: 1. Germline loops: CDR1 SGHNT, CDR2 YYREEE (reference sequence). CDR3 amino acids: CASSLGLAGGNEQFF. CDR3 in DNA: TGTGCCAGCAGCTTGGGACTAGCGGGGGGTAATGAGCAGTTCTTC.

This chain links TRBV5-1 with TRBJ1-1; 8 nucleotides match TRBD1. Germline V lookup: CDR1 SGHRS, CDR2 YFSETQ. CDR3 length: 12 residues. Losses at the gene ends were 4 bases for V and 11 bases for J; bases not matched to a gene: 7. CDR3 sequence: CASSPGNRGAFF. CDR3 nucleotide sequence: TGCGCCAGCAGCCCCGGCAACAGGGGGGCTTTCTTT.

The chain links TRBV5-5 to TRBJ2-1, with D possibly being TRBD1 (6 bases). The CDR3 is 15 amino acids. V lost 0 bases, J lost 2 bases, and 9 bases lay in between. The V gene's germline CDR1 is SGHKS and CDR2 YYEKEE (reference sequence). The CDR3 sequence is CASSLAQGPYNEQFF. The CDR3 region has the DNA TGTGCCAGCAGCTTGGCGCAGGGGCCCTACAATGAGCAGTTCTTC.

The chain uses TRBV19 and TRBJ2-1, with D possibly TRBD1 on 5 matching bases. This CDR3 has 13 residues. Germline loops: CDR1 LNHDA, CDR2 SQIVND (reference sequence). V was trimmed by 4 bases and J by 5 bases, leaving 9 bases between them. Written as DNA, the CDR3 is TGTGCCAGTAGTAGGGGCAGAAACAATGAGCAGTTCTTC. It translates to CASSRGRNNEQFF.

This chain joins TRBV9 and TRBJ2-1; 10 bases align to TRBD2. This CDR3 is built from 15 residues. Germline trimming cut 0 bases from V and 8 bases from J; bases unmatched to any gene: 5. Germline CDR1 reads SGDLS; CDR2 reads YYNGEE. CDR3 protein: CASSVVSGGIYEQFF. CDR3 sequence (DNA): TGTGCCAGCAGCGTAGTTAGCGGGGGGATCTATGAGCAGTTCTTC.

The chain joins TRBV28 to TRBJ2-1, with 10 bases matching TRBD1. Germline CDR1 MDHEN, CDR2 SYDVKM. There are 17 residues in the CDR3. J gave up 6 bases and V 4 bases, and 12 bases lay outside the gene matches. The CDR3 region is CASSSYFWTGGFNEQFF. CDR3 in DNA: TGTGCCAGCAGTTCTTACTTCTGGACAGGGGGATTCAATGAGCAGTTCTTC.

This chain uses TRBV25-1 with TRBJ2-7; 9 bases are a match to TRBD1. With V trimmed by 4 bases and J by 4 bases, 11 bases remained unmatched. Germline V CDR1 and CDR2: MGHDK, SYGVNS. CDR3 length: 16 amino acids. The chain's CDR3 is CASSANPGQGTYEQYF. In DNA form, the CDR3 reads TGTGCCAGCAGTGCAAACCCGGGACAGGGAACTTACGAGCAGTACTTC.

The V gene is TRBV7-9, the J gene TRBJ2-4; tentatively, D is TRBD1 (5 bases). The CDR3 length is 15 residues. The germline V and J ends were trimmed by 2 bases and 0 bases, with 8 bases remaining between them. The germline V gene has CDR1 SEHNR and CDR2 FQNEAQ (reference sequence). The CDR3 DNA reads TGTGCCAGCAGCTTACAGGGAATAGCCAAAAACATTCAGTACTTC. Residues: CASSLQGIAKNIQYF.